Following are 19 T cell receptor beta chains from one sample sequenced in a study of CXCR3-negative and CXCR3-positive naive CD8 T cells. In preparing the TRB cDNA libraries, 5' RACE with UMI labels was used. Reanalyzing the 5' RACE reads, TCRdb keeps one entry per CDR3 protein, without DNA. The sample spans 80,000 to 95,000 distinct CDR3 sequences; the ten largest clones claim roughly 1.5%. The sample taken for sequencing was naive CXCR3- CD8+ T cells from blood. Specified subset: CD45RO-CCR7+CD27+CD95- naive CD8+ T cells lacking CXCR3 (TNR3-). The receptor source for this set is a human donor in good health. Some clones in this sample may be carry-over from other donors' samples.

The chain joins TRBV7-9 to TRBJ2-3; TCRdb returns TRBD2, unconfirmable since there is no DNA. Germline V lookup: CDR1 SEHNR, CDR2 FQNEAQ (reference sequence). The CDR3 is 15 residues long. This CDR3 reads CASSLTSGSTDTQYF. Full variable domain (remainder filled in from reference TRBV7-9 and TRBJ2-3): DTGVSQNPRHKITKRGQNVTFRCDPISEHNRLYWYRQTLGQGPEFLTYFQNEAQLEKSRLLSDRFSAERPKGSFSTLEIQRTEQGDSAMYLCASSLTSGSTDTQYFGPGTRLTVL.

CDR3 in amino acids: CASSLTGIFNEQFF. The chain has TRBV28 and TRBJ2-1; TCRdb names TRBD1, which stays unverified in the absence of DNA. The germline gives CDR1 MDHEN, CDR2 SYDVKM. The CDR3 is made up of 14 amino acids.

CDR3 sequence: CSVELADTQYF. This sequence joins TRBV29-1 and TRBJ2-3. Looked up from germline, CDR1 is SQVTM and CDR2 is ANQGSEA. This CDR3 has 11 residues.

The chain links TRBV27 to TRBJ2-5; no DNA is available, so the TRBD2 call from TCRdb remains unchecked. The length of the CDR3 is 16 residues. The germline V gene encodes CDR1 MNHEY and CDR2 SMNVEV (reference sequence). CDR3 residues: CASRGLAGGHRETQYF.

V and J are TRBV9 and TRBJ2-3; the D call of TRBD1 rests on TCRdb alone, since no DNA is present to check it. CDR3 length equals 15 residues. Germline CDR1 reads SGDLS; CDR2 reads YYNGEE. CDR3 residues: CASSVGTANTDTQYF. The complete variable domain, with remaining parts taken from reference TRBV9 and TRBJ2-3, reads DSGVTQTPKHLITATGQRVTLRCSPRSGDLSVYWYQQSLDQGLQFLIQYYNGEERAKGNILERFSAQQFPDLHSELNLSSLELGDSALYFCASSVGTANTDTQYFGPGTRLTVL.

V is TRBV28 and J is TRBJ2-7; without DNA, the TCRdb call of TRBD1 cannot be checked. This CDR3 spans 17 amino acids. CDR1 is MDHEN, CDR2 SYDVKM, per germline. This chain's CDR3 is CASSLPGQRQSSYEQYF.

The chain employs TRBV7-9 and TRBJ2-3. The CDR3 is made up of 13 amino acids. The germline V gene has CDR1 SEHNR and CDR2 FQNEAQ (reference sequence). CDR3 loop: CASSFWSTDTQYF.

The rearrangement links TRBV2 to TRBJ2-1. This CDR3 is 12 amino acids long. The germline CDR1 and CDR2 sequences are SNHLY and FYNNEI. The CDR3 sequence is CASSEFINEQFF.

This sequence joins TRBV7-9 and TRBJ2-3; the D gene TCRdb calls, TRBD2, cannot be checked with no DNA. The CDR3 is 16 amino acids. Germline V gene sequence: CDR1 SEHNR, CDR2 FQNEAQ (reference sequence). The CDR3 is CASSALEGQGTDTQYF.

The chain employs TRBV25-1 and TRBJ2-2; lacking DNA, the TRBD1 call made by TCRdb goes unchecked. CDR3 length: 15 residues. Germline V gene sequence: CDR1 MGHDK, CDR2 SYGVNS. The chain's CDR3 is CASRPSQETYGELFF.

The V and J genes are TRBV4-1 and TRBJ2-7. The CDR3 runs to 15 residues. From germline, CDR1 is MGHRA and CDR2 YSYEKL. CDR3 sequence reads: CASSQDDGRVYEQYF.

This chain links TRBV5-5 with TRBJ2-7; TCRdb indicates TRBD2, and absent DNA this call remains unverified. CDR3 size: 14 residues. CDR1 and CDR2 from the germline V gene are SGHKS and YYEKEE (reference sequence). CDR3 sequence: CASSPGTRRYEQYF.

The chain recombines TRBV7-3 with TRBJ2-1; the TRBD2 assignment by TCRdb is unverifiable without DNA. The CDR3 runs to 15 residues. Germline V gives CDR1 SGHTA, CDR2 FQGTGA. CDR3 loop: CASSLGAGGRNEQFF.

CDR3 sequence: CASRPGLAGSTDTQYF. This chain uses TRBV10-2 with TRBJ2-3; without DNA, the TCRdb call of TRBD2 cannot be checked. Germline CDR1 WSHSY, CDR2 SAAADI. The CDR3 has 16 amino acids.

The chain recombines TRBV7-3 with TRBJ2-7. Germline CDR1 and CDR2: SGHTA and FQGTGA. There are 14 residues in the CDR3. The CDR3 spells CASTPGQNSYEQYF.

V and J are TRBV5-6 and TRBJ2-7. CDR1 SGHDT and CDR2 YYEEEE come from the germline V gene. This CDR3 region has 14 residues. This chain's CDR3 is CASSLEDSSYEQYF.

CDR3 loop: CSARRGKWYPSAKNIQYF. The chain is built from TRBV20-1 and TRBJ2-4; the D call of TRBD1 rests on TCRdb alone, since no DNA is present to check it. Per the germline V gene, CDR1 is DFQATT and CDR2 is SNEGSKA (reference sequence). The CDR3 totals 18 residues.

The chain is built from TRBV4-3 and TRBJ1-2. Germline values: CDR1 LGHNA, CDR2 YSLEER. This CDR3 contains 16 residues. The CDR3 protein is CASSQEFQDGTYGYTF.

The chain links TRBV9 to TRBJ1-4. CDR3 length: 15 residues. Germline V gene lookup returns CDR1 SGDLS and CDR2 YYNGEE. CDR3 sequence: CASSMTGATNEKLFF. The full variable domain, with the rest looked up from reference TRBV9 and TRBJ1-4, is DSGVTQTPKHLITATGQRVTLRCSPRSGDLSVYWYQQSLDQGLQFLIQYYNGEERAKGNILERFSAQQFPDLHSELNLSSLELGDSALYFCASSMTGATNEKLFFGSGTQLSVL.